These T cell receptor beta chains were read from a single sample in a study of T cell repertoires in cytomegalovirus infection. TCRdb re-called the reads through MiXCR, storing one row per CDR3 protein. This sample carries around 570,000 distinct CDR3 sequences, about 39% of them seen once, and the ten largest clones take 48%. Their cognate antigens are unknown. The sample consisted of cultured PBMCs, taken from culture after CMV antigen stimulation. The source of these receptors is a human donor in good health (CMV status not recorded). Some clones in this sample may be carry-over from other donors' samples. The CDR3 runs from the conserved cysteine through the conserved F or W. The D gene is left open where the match is weak.

TRBJ2-5	TRBV5-4	-	CASSDGGKTQYF
TRBJ2-5	TRBV5-3	-	CASSQKEPGGRETQYF
TRBJ2-7	TRBV4-1	-	CASSQAREAGRQEQYF
TRBJ1-5	TRBV6-5	-	CASRDRADQPQHF
TRBJ2-1	TRBV6-6	TRBD2	CASSYSAGGYNEQFF
TRBJ2-7	TRBV7-9	TRBD1	CASRPGQGREQYF
TRBJ1-5	TRBV5-6	-	CASSMGPPGGNQPQHF
TRBJ2-5	TRBV7-2	TRBD2	CASSSKVSGGLQETQYF
TRBJ1-1	TRBV25-1	-	CASGYSGNTEAFF
TRBJ2-5	TRBV6-1	TRBD1	CASSTGTGWGETQYF
TRBJ1-5	TRBV12-3/TRBV12-4	-	CASSPEQGIQPQHF
TRBJ2-3	TRBV7-8	TRBD2	CASSLRWRTSGGKTDTQYF
TRBJ2-7	TRBV6-1	-	CASSEAGIGWEQYF
TRBJ2-1	TRBV7-6	-	CASSPRPRGRYNEQFF
TRBJ1-2	TRBV7-9	-	CASSPRSLDGYTF
TRBJ2-7	TRBV18	TRBD1	CASSPSRTGAYEQYF
TRBJ2-2	TRBV10-3	-	CAISESTGVTGELFF
TRBJ1-2	TRBV27	-	CASSLTAGDYGYTF
TRBJ2-1	TRBV7-9	-	CASSLLGGTLYNEQFF
TRBJ2-3	TRBV6-1	-	CASSENSGDTQYF
TRBJ2-5	TRBV19	TRBD1	CASSIGGGGETQYF
TRBJ2-7	TRBV5-6	TRBD2	CASSTQLADLQQYF
TRBJ2-2	TRBV7-8	-	CASSLPWSRWNGELFF
TRBJ1-4	TRBV4-1	-	CASSQVGQKISNEKLFF
TRBJ2-1	TRBV7-2	TRBD2	CASRGAGGWYNEQFF
TRBJ2-7	TRBV18	-	CASSPRYGSGGSEQYF
TRBJ2-1	TRBV10-3	TRBD1	CAISRVPSGDSEQFF